This T cell receptor beta chain was sequenced during a study of OX40 agonist ivuxolimab in advanced cancers. Context from the whole study: The costimulatory receptor OX40 (CD134) was targeted by ivuxolimab, a fully human IgG2 agonistic monoclonal antibody. Intravenous ivuxolimab was administered to patients every 2 weeks at six dose levels: 0.01, 0.1, 0.3, 1.5, 3 and 10 mg/kg. Of the approximately 50 dose-escalation patients, hepatocellular carcinoma was present in approximately 20, melanoma in approximately 15, renal cell carcinoma in 9 and head and neck cancer in 9. In the dose-escalation cohort, more than 80% of patients were male, and the mean age was 60 years with a range of roughly 20 to 85. Prior anti-PD-1, anti-PD-L1 or anti-CTLA-4 therapy was permitted, and 40% to 50% of dose-escalation patients had received checkpoint inhibitors. Partial responses occurred in three dose-escalation patients: two with cutaneous melanoma and one with hepatocellular carcinoma. The purpose of peripheral TCRbeta sequencing was to test whether ivuxolimab changed TCR sequence diversity and led to clonal T-cell expansion. The paper describes the monotherapy dose-escalation part (N of about 52 patients) of the phase I trial of ivuxolimab.

Concerning this clone itself: Its antigen is currently not known. One base away there is no much larger clone; base qualities are not given.

Genomic DNA was extracted from sorted cells for sequencing of the TCRbeta CDR3 region. The immunoSEQ Assay was used for sequencing of TCRbeta CDR3 regions. This is the immuneACCESS table as TCRdb keeps it, with only in-frame sequences that have V and J called. A part of the clones is gone; compared with another copy, unresolved V genes explain less than half, and the rest is unexplained. The sample table contains 40,000 to 50,000 clones; only one count was recorded for 80% to 90% of them. The ten largest account for about an eighth of the sample. Patients with autoimmune disease history or receiving systemic immunosuppression were excluded from the trial. Peripheral blood for TCR sequencing was drawn from every dose cohort at baseline, at cycle 4 day 1 and at cycle 7 day 1. The samples were taken from a phase I, first-in-human, multicenter, open-label dose-escalation trial of ivuxolimab. Adults with locally advanced or metastatic head and neck squamous cell, hepatocellular, melanoma or renal cell carcinoma were enrolled in the trial. CD4+ and CD8+ T cells were sorted separately from peripheral blood before TCR sequencing.

The CDR3 spans 19 residues, from the cysteine through the phenylalanine. The DNA shown is the 57-base CDR3, in frame from base 1. Between the V and J ends, shortened by 6 bases and 4 bases respectively, the junction contains 28 bases. Reading the germline V gene (reference sequence) gives CDR1 MNHEY and CDR2 SMNVEV. Study-level results and caveats: Partial responders in the 0.1-3.0 mg/kg groups had among the lowest normalized peripheral clonal expansion, especially among CD8+ T cells. Clonal expansion of both CD4+ and CD8+ blood T cells was observed from baseline to week 6 at doses 0.1 to 3.0 mg/kg. Low levels of normalized T-cell clonal expansion were also shown by some nonresponding patients. Which antigens the clonally expanded peripheral T cells were specific for was not determined. After ivuxolimab, more expanded clones were found on average in CD8+ T cells than in CD4+ T cells.

The sequencing used CD4+ or CD8+ T cells sorted from blood, collected in a trial of the OX40 agonist ivuxolimab. The chain links TRBV27 with TRBJ2-1, with the D segment possibly TRBD1 or TRBD2, each aligning over 6 bases. The TCR originated in an adult with an advanced solid tumor such as melanoma, head and neck, liver or kidney cancer. The sequenced DNA: TGTGCCAGCAGCCGTAGAGGGGGGCTCGAACACATTATTTACAATGAGCAGTTCTTC. This is translated as CASSRRGGLEHIIYNEQFF.